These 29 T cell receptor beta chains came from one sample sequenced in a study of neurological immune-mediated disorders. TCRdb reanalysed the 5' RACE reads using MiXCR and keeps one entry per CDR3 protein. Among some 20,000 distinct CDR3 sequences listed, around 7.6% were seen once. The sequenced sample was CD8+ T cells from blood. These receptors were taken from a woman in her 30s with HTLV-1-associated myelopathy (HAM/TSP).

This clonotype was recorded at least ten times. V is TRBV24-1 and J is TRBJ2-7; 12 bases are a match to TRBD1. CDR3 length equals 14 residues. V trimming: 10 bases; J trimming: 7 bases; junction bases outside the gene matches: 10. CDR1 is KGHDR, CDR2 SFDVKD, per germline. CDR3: CATSTGTGGREQYF. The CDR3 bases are TGTGCCACAAGTACCGGGACAGGGGGCCGGGAGCAGTACTTC.

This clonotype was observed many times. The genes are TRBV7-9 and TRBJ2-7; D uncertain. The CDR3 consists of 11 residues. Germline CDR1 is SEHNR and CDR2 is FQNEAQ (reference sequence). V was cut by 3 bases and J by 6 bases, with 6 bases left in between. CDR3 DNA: TGTGCCAGCAGCTTCGGTGGCGAGCAGTACTTC. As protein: CASSFGGEQYF. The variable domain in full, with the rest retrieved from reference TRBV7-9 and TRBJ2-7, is DTGVSQNPRHKITKRGQNVTFRCDPISEHNRLYWYRQTLGQGPEFLTYFQNEAQLEKSRLLSDRFSAERPKGSFSTLEIQRTEQGDSAMYLCASSFGGEQYFGPGTRLTVT.

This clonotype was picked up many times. CDR3 residues: CASSFLGRGFGHEQFF. The CDR3, as DNA: TGTGCCAGCAGCTTTTTGGGTCGGGGTTTTGGCCATGAGCAGTTCTTC. The chain recombines TRBV5-6 with TRBJ2-1; the D gene is possibly TRBD2 (5 bases). This CDR3 comprises 16 residues. The V end was cut by 2 bases, the J end by 8 bases, with 20 bases between. Germline loops: CDR1 SGHDT, CDR2 YYEEEE.

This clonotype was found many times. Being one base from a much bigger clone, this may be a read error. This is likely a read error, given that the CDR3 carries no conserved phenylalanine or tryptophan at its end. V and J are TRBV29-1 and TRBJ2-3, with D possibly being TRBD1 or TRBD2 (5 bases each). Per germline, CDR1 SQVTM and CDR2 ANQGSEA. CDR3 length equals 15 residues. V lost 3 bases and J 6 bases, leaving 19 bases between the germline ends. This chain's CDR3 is CSVEGRSIGLDTQYI. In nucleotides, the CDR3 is TGCAGCGTTGAGGGACGGAGCATTGGCTTGGATACGCAGTATATT.

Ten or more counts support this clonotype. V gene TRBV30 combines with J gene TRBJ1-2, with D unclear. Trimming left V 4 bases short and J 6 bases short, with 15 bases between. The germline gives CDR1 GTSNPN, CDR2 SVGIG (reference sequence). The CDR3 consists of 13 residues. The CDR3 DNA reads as TGTGCCTGGAATGAGGGATCCGAGGATGGCTACACCTTC. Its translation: CAWNEGSEDGYTF.

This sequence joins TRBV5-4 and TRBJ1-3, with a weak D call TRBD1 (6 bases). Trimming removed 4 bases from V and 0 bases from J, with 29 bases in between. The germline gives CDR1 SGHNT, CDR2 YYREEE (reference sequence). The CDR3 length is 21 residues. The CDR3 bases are TGTGCCAGCAGCACCCGCCGACAGGTGGAGAGAGGGAGTCCCTCTGGAAACACCATATATTTT. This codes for CASSTRRQVERGSPSGNTIYF.

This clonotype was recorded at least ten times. The CDR3 nucleotides are TGCGCCAGCAGCGGTGACAGCTACGAGCAGTACTTC. Encoded protein: CASSGDSYEQYF. The chain has TRBV5-1 and TRBJ2-7; D may be TRBD1 (5 bases). Trimming pared 4 bases from V and 3 bases from J, leaving 8 bases between. The CDR3 is made up of 12 amino acids. The germline gives CDR1 SGHRS, CDR2 YFSETQ.

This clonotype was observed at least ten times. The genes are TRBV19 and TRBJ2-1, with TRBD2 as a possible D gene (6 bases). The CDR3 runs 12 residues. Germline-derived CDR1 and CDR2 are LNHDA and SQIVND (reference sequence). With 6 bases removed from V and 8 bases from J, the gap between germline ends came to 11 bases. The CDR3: CASSGGKDEQFF. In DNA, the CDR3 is TGTGCCAGTAGCGGGGGTAAGGATGAGCAGTTCTTC. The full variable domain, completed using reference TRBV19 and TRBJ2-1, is DGGITQSPKYLFRKEGQNVTLSCEQNLNHDAMYWYRQDPGQGLRLIYYSQIVNDFQKGDIAEGYSVSREKKESFPLTVTSAQKNPTAFYLCASSGGKDEQFFGPGTRLTVL.

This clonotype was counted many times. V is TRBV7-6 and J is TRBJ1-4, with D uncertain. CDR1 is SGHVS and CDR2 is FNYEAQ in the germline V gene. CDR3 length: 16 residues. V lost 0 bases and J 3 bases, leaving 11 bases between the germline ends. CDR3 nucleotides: TGTGCCAGCAGCTTAGCGTTTGAGCAGGCTAATGAAAAACTGTTTTTT. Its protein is CASSLAFEQANEKLFF.

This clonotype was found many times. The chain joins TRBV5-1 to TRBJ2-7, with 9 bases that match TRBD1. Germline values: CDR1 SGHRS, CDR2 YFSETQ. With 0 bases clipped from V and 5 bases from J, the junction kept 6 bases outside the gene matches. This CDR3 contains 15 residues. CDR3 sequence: CASSLGTGVTDEQYF. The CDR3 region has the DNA TGCGCCAGCAGCTTGGGGACAGGGGTTACAGACGAGCAGTACTTC.

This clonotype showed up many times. CDR3 in DNA: TGTGCCAGCAGTTTCGGGTCTAGCGGGAATGAGCAGTTCTTC. Translating it yields CASSFGSSGNEQFF. This chain links TRBV12-3 or TRBV12-4 with TRBJ2-1; 8 bases are shared with TRBD2. V lost 3 bases and J lost 7; bases outside the gene matches: 5. The CDR3 is 14 residues long.

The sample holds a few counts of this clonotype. CDR3 nucleotide sequence: TGTGCCTGGAGCCCGACGGGGGCTGGCTATGGCTACACCTTC. Translation: CAWSPTGAGYGYTF. J is TRBJ1-2 and V is TRBV30; possible D gene TRBD1, 6 bases. CDR3 size: 14 residues. V was cut by 3 bases and J by 4 bases, with 15 bases left in between. Germline V gene lookup returns CDR1 GTSNPN and CDR2 SVGIG (reference sequence).

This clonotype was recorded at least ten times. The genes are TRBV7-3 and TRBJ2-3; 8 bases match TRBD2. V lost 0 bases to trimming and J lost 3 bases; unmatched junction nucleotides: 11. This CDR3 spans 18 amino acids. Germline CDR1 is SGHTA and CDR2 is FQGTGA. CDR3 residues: CASSLTRRAGEATDTQYF. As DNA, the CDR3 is TGTGCCAGCAGCTTAACACGTCGAGCGGGGGAGGCAACAGATACGCAGTATTTT.

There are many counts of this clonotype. The CDR3 loop is CSAGGTEPYEQYF. CDR3 in DNA: TGCAGTGCTGGGGGGACCGAACCCTACGAGCAGTACTTC. The V gene is TRBV20-1, the J gene TRBJ2-7; D is perhaps TRBD2 (6 bases). This CDR3 region has 13 residues. CDR1 is DFQATT, CDR2 SNEGSKA, per germline (reference sequence). The ends were cut back, 5 bases at V and 2 bases at J, with 13 bases in the middle.

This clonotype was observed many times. The CDR3 here is CASSFFLGGDEKLFF. DNA of the CDR3: TGTGCCAGCAGTTTTTTCTTGGGTGGGGATGAAAAACTGTTTTTT. V and J are TRBV12-3 or TRBV12-4 and TRBJ1-4; D is uncertain. This CDR3 comprises 15 residues. The V end lost 3 bases, the J end lost 6 bases, and 14 bases lay between the germline ends.

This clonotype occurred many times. The CDR3 protein is CASSDSGRGSVDGYTF. As DNA, the CDR3 is TGTGCCAGCAGTGACTCGGGCAGAGGTTCGGTTGATGGCTACACCTTC. The rearrangement joins TRBV6-4 to TRBJ1-2; D is ambiguous. The length of the CDR3 is 16 residues. Germline CDR1 reads MRHNA; CDR2 reads SNTAGT. With 0 bases removed from V and 6 bases from J, the gap between germline ends came to 17 bases.

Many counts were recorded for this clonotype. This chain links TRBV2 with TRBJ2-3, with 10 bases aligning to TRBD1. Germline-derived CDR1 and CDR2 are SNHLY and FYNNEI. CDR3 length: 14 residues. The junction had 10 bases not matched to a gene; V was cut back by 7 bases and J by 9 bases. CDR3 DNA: TGTGCCAGCAACCCGGGACAGGGGAGAGAAACGCAGTATTTT. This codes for CASNPGQGRETQYF.

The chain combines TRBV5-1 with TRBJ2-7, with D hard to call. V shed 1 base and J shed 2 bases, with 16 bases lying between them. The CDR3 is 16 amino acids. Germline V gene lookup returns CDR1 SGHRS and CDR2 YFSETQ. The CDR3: CASSLYGQDPTYEQYF. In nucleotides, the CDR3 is TGCGCCAGCAGCTTGTATGGGCAGGACCCTACCTACGAGCAGTACTTC.

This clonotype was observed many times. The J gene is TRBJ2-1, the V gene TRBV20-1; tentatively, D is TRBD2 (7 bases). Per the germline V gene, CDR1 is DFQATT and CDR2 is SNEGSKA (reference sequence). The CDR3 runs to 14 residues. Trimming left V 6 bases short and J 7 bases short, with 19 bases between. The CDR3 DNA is TGCAGTGCCCCCGAGGGGGGGCCGTCAAATGAGCAGTTCTTC. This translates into CSAPEGGPSNEQFF.

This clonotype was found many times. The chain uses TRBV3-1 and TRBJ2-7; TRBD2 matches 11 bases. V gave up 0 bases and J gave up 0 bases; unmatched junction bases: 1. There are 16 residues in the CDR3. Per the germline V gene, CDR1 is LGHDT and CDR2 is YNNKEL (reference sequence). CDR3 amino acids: CASSQETSGSSYEQYF. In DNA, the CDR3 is TGTGCCAGCAGCCAAGAAACTAGCGGGAGCTCCTACGAGCAGTACTTC.

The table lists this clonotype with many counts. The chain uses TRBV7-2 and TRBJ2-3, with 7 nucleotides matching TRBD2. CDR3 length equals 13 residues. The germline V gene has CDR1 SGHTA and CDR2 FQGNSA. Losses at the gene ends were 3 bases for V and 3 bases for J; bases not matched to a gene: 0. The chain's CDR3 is CASSFGGTDTQYF. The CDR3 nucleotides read TGTGCCAGCAGCTTCGGGGGGACAGATACGCAGTATTTT.

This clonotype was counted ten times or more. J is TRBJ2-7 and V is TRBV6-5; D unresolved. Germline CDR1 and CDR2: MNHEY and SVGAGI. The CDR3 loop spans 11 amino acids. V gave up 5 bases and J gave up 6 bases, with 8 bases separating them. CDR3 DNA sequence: TGTGCCAGCAGTCCGGGCTCCGAGCAGTACTTC. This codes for CASSPGSEQYF.

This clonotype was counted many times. Here the CDR3 reads CSASARETEAFF. In DNA form, the CDR3 reads TGCAGTGCTAGTGCCAGGGAAACTGAAGCTTTCTTT. The chain employs TRBV20-1 and TRBJ1-1, with D possibly matching TRBD1 (5 bases). Germline V gene sequence: CDR1 DFQATT, CDR2 SNEGSKA (reference sequence). Trimming removed 3 bases from V and 5 bases from J, with 10 bases in between. There are 12 residues in the CDR3.

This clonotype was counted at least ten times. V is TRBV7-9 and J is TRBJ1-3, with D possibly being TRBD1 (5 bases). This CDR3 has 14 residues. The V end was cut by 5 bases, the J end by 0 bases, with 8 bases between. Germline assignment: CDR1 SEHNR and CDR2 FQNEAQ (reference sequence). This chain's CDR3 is CASSPTVSGNTIYF. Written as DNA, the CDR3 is TGTGCCAGCAGCCCGACAGTCTCTGGAAACACCATATATTTT.

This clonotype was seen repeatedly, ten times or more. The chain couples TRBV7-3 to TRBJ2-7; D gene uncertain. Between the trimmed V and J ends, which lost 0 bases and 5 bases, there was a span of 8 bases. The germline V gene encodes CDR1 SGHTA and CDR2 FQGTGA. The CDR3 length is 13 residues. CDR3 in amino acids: CASSLTQGNEQYF. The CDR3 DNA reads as TGTGCCAGCAGCTTAACGCAAGGGAACGAGCAGTACTTC.

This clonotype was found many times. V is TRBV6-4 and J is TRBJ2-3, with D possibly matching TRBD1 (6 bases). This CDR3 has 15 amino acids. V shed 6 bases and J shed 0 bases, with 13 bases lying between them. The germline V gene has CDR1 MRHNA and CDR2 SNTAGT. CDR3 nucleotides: TGTGCCAGCAGCGCCGGGACATTGAGCACAGATACGCAGTATTTT. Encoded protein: CASSAGTLSTDTQYF.

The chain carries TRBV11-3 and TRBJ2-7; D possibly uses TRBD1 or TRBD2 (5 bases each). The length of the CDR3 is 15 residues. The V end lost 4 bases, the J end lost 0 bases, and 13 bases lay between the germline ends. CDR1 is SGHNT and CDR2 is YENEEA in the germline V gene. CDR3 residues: CASSSTPGRSYEQYF. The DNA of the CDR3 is TGTGCCAGCAGCTCAACACCGGGACGCTCCTACGAGCAGTACTTC.

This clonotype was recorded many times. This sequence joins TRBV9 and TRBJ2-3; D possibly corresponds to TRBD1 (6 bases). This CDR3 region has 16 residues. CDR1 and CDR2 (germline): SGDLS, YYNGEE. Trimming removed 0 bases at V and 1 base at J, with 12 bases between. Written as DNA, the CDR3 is TGTGCCAGCAGCGTAGTAAAACAGGGTCGCACAGATACGCAGTATTTT. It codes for CASSVVKQGRTDTQYF.

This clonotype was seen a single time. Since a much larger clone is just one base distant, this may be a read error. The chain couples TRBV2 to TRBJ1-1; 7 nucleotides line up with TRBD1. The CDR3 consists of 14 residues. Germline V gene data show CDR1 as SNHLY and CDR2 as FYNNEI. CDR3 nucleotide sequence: TGTGCCAGCAAGGGGACAGAGTTTAACACTGAAGATTTCTTT. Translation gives CASKGTEFNTEDFF.